This T cell receptor beta chain derives from a study of control samples from healthy donors and cancer patients. The repertoire was sequenced with immunoSEQ multiplex PCR; TCRdb's copy has only in-frame clones and lacks some. Of approximately 150,000 clones in the sample, around 90% are singletons; the top ten hold roughly 1.7%. This CDR3 spans 13 amino acids. V lost 3 bases to trimming and J lost 2 bases, with 8 bases between them. CDR1 and CDR2 from the germline V gene are LNHDA and SQIVND (reference sequence). The source is a man between 18 and 35 years old in good health. Input material: blood. V and J are TRBV19 and TRBJ2-7; tentative D call: TRBD2 (5 bases). CDR3 protein: CASSMGVAYEQYF. As DNA, the CDR3 is TGTGCCAGTAGTATGGGAGTTGCCTACGAGCAGTACTTC.